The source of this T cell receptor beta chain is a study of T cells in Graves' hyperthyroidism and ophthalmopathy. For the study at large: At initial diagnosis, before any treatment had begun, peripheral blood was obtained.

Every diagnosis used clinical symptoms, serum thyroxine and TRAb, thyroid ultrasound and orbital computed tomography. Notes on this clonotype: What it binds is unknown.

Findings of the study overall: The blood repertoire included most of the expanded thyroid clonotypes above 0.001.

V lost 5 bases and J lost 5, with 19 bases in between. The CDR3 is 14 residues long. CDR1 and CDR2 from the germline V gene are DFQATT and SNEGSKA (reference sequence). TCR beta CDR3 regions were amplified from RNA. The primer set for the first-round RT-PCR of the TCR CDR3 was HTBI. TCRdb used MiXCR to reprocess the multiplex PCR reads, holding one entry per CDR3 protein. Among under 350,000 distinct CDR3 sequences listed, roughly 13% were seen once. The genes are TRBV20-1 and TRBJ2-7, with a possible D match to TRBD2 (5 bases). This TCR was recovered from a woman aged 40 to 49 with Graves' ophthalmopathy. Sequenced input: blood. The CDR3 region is CSAPRGAGGNEQYF. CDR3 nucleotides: TGCAGTGCTCCCCGGGGAGCCGGTGGGAACGAGCAGTACTTC.